This passage covers 9 T cell receptor beta chains from one sample sequenced in a study of tissue T cells after allogeneic stem cell transplantation. Clones were read by immunoSEQ multiplex PCR, and TCRdb kept only the in-frame ones, dropping some. The sample holds about 48,000 clones, roughly 75% seen once. The sequenced sample was sorted cells pooled from one or two spleens. Every receptor here comes from a pool of C57BL/6 mice in good health.

Notes on this clone: Mouse names are used for the genes. The read falls 1 residue short of the CDR3 end, and the missing part is taken from the germline J gene. Other DNA sequences in the same sample also yield this CDR3. The V and J genes are TRBV3 and TRBJ2-1, with D perhaps matching TRBD1 or TRBD2 (5 bases each). CDR3 length: 14 amino acids. The ends were cut back, 1 base at V and 1 base at J, with 5 bases in the middle. The germline V gene encodes CDR1 SNHLY and CDR2 FYNGKV (reference sequence). CDR3 DNA (partial): TGTGCCAGCAGCTTAGGGGGGAACTATGCTGAGCAGTTC. It codes for CASSLGGNYAEQF. The full CDR3 reads CASSLGGNYAEQFF. The whole variable domain, filled in from reference TRBV3 and TRBJ2-1, reads GPKVLQIPSHQIIDMGQMVTLNCDPVSNHLYFYWYKQILGQQMEFLVNFYNGKVMEKSKLFKDQFSVERPDGSYFTLKIQPTALEDSAVYFCASSLGGNYAEQFFGPGTRLTVL.

As for this clone: Gene names are the mouse ones. From the germline J gene comes the end of the CDR3, since the read stops 1 residue before it. J is TRBJ2-7 and V is TRBV31, with 9 nucleotides matching TRBD1. The CDR3 is 13 amino acids. The germline V gene has CDR1 GKSSPN and CDR2 SITVG. With 0 bases clipped from V and 6 bases from J, the junction kept 3 bases outside the gene matches. CDR3 bases read: TGTGCCTGGAGTCTAGAGGACAGGGGTGAACAGTAC. This sequence encodes CAWSLEDRGEQY. The whole CDR3 is CAWSLEDRGEQYF.

This clone was seen only once. Gene names and germline match the mouse. The CDR3 loop reads CASGDALGVPLYF. The DNA read from the CDR3 is TGTGCCAGCGGTGATGCTCTGGGGGTCCCCTTGTAC. The chain couples TRBV13-2 to TRBJ2-4, with 7 bases lining up with TRBD2. The CDR3 end lies 1 residue beyond the end of the read and is filled in from the germline J gene. This CDR3 is built from 13 residues. J lost 10 bases, V lost 0 bases, and 5 bases had no gene match. CDR1 is NNHNN, CDR2 SYGAGS, per germline (reference sequence).

As for this clone: Gene names denote mouse genes. The CDR3 end is not reached by the read, which stops 1 residue before it; the germline J gene fills it in. The sample holds other DNA sequences that translate to the same CDR3. The chain uses TRBV5 and TRBJ2-5, with TRBD2 matching over 8 bases. This CDR3 region has 14 residues. V shed 2 bases, J shed 2 bases, and the junction held 0 bases outside the gene matches. CDR1 LGHNA and CDR2 YNLKQL come from the germline V gene (reference sequence). The CDR3 reads CASSQTGGQDTQYF. The covered CDR3 bases are TGTGCCAGCAGCCAAACTGGGGGCCAAGACACCCAGTAC.

This clone has only one observation. The genes and germline here are from mouse. The read gets to within 1 residue of the CDR3 end, and the germline J gene fills in the rest. The V gene is TRBV13-2, the J gene TRBJ2-7; 10 nucleotides match TRBD1. J was trimmed by 7 bases and V by 2 bases; bases with no gene match: 3. The germline gives CDR1 NNHNN, CDR2 SYGAGS (reference sequence). The CDR3 is made up of 13 amino acids. The chain's CDR3 is CASGETGGGEQYF. Partial CDR3 DNA: TGTGCCAGCGGTGAGACAGGGGGCGGGGAACAGTAC.

A note on this clone: Gene names are mouse gene names. The missing CDR3 end, 1 residue past where the read stops, is filled in from the germline J gene. The chain joins TRBV31 to TRBJ2-2; 11 bases are shared with TRBD2. Germline V gives CDR1 GKSSPN, CDR2 SITVG. V dropped 3 bases and J dropped 3; count of bases not matched to a gene: 0. This CDR3 has 14 residues. The CDR3 region is CAWRDWGDTGQLYF. The part of the CDR3 DNA that was read is TGTGCCTGGAGGGACTGGGGGGACACCGGGCAGCTCTAC.

A remark on this clone: Gene names follow the mouse nomenclature. Incomplete CDR3 DNA: TGTGCCAGCAGTCGGACAGTTAACCAAGACACCCAGTAC. This encodes CASSRTVNQDTQY. In full, the CDR3 is CASSRTVNQDTQYF. The chain combines TRBV19 with TRBJ2-5, with a tentative D call TRBD1 (6 bases). The read is 1 residue too short to cover the CDR3 end, so that end is filled in from the germline J gene. The CDR3 is made up of 14 amino acids. CDR1 is FNHDT and CDR2 is SITEND in the germline V gene (reference sequence). The V end lost 4 bases, the J end lost 0 bases, and 9 bases lay between the germline ends.

In its sample, this clone was seen a few times. The gene names given are mouse names. The read terminates 1 residue ahead of where the CDR3 ends, so the germline J gene completes it. The chain combines TRBV4 with TRBJ2-7, with 8 bases aligning to TRBD2. Germline assignment: CDR1 LGHDT and CDR2 YNNKQL (reference sequence). The CDR3 has 15 residues. V was clipped by 3 bases and J by 0 bases; unmatched bases: 4. The CDR3: CASSYGLGRSYEQYF. CDR3 DNA (partial): TGTGCCAGCAGCTATGGACTGGGCCGCTCCTATGAACAGTAC.

Points on this clone: Genes and germline are mouse. With the read ending 1 residue before the CDR3 end, the germline J gene is used to fill in that end. J is TRBJ2-5 and V is TRBV13-1; perhaps TRBD1 as D (5 bases). V lost 1 base and J 0 bases, leaving 6 bases between the germline ends. Per germline, CDR1 NSHNY and CDR2 SYGAGN. This CDR3 comprises 14 residues. The CDR3 spells CASSDSGNQDTQYF. CDR3 DNA (partial): TGTGCCAGCAGTGATTCAGGGAACCAAGACACCCAGTAC.